This T cell receptor beta chain stems from a study of blood T cell repertoires in COVID-19. Study-wide context: Samples of COVID-19 (acute and convalescent) were obtained from the United States, Italy and Spain. In each case, the material was cDNA or gDNA derived from T cells, B-cell-depleted T cells, or PBMCs.

Authors' methods: Amplification from reference gene primers served as the basis for estimated nucleated cell counts. This table comes from immunoSEQ multiplex PCR, and its TCRdb copy is limited to in-frame clones, with some not included. The V and J calls and clone size were taken over from that table, and D and trimming were inferred from the DNA. This sample has 130,000 to 150,000 clones, with around 84% found just once. Trimming removed 5 bases from V and 5 bases from J, with 14 bases in between. This CDR3 comprises 14 residues. Germline CDR1 SGHNT, CDR2 YYREEE (reference sequence). V and J are TRBV5-4 and TRBJ2-1, with D perhaps matching TRBD1 (8 bases). Sequenced: peripheral blood. The sequence derives from a human donor in a cohort sampled during active COVID-19. The CDR3 sequence is CASREQGGDNEQFF. Here the CDR3 DNA reads TGTGCCAGCAGGGAACAGGGGGGGGACAATGAGCAGTTCTTC.